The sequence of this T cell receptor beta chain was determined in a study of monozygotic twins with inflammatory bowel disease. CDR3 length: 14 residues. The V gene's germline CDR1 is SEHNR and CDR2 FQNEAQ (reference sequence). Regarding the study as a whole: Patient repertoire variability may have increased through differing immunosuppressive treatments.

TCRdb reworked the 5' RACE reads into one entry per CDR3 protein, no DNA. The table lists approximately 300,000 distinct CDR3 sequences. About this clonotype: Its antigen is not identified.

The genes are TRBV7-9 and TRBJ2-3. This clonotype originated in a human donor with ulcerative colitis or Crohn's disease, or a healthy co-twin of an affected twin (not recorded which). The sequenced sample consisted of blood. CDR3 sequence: CASSLTPSTDTQYF.